This T cell receptor (beta chain) was identified in a study of blood T cell repertoires in COVID-19. Across the study: From T cells, B-cell-depleted T cells, or PBMCs came the material, which was cDNA or gDNA.

Methods used by the authors: Amplification of reference gene primers provided the estimated nucleated cell counts. Here immunoSEQ multiplex PCR was the method, and the copy in TCRdb shows in-frame clones only, minus some. From that table come the V and J calls and clone size; the DNA was used to work out D and trimming. Seen here are some 290,000 clones, 86% observed once, and the top ten hold about an eighth. V was cut by 7 bases and J by 3 bases, with 11 bases left in between. CDR1 SGHTS and CDR2 YDEGEE come from the germline V gene. The CDR3 runs to 12 residues. The sequenced sample was peripheral blood. The chain employs TRBV5-8 and TRBJ2-7, with D maybe TRBD1 (6 bases). This clonotype originated in a woman aged 25 to 45 with COVID-19, enrolled during active disease. The CDR3 DNA is TGTGCCAGCGGCAGGGGATTCTACGAGCAGTACTTC. This sequence encodes CASGRGFYEQYF.